The clone carrying this T cell receptor (beta chain) was seen a few times. These data originate in a study of blood T cell repertoires in COVID-19. Whole-study context: Specimens from acute and convalescent COVID-19 originated in the United States, Italy and Spain.

Germline assignment: CDR1 SGHVS and CDR2 FQNEAQ. V gave up 3 bases and J gave up 1 base, with 13 bases separating them. The CDR3 loop spans 16 amino acids. Some clones are missing from TCRdb's copy, which holds only in-frame ones; the method was immunoSEQ multiplex PCR. The sample has around 250,000 clones, 80% to 90% seen once. Enrollees, about 18 to 95 years old, lived in some 24 US areas. This TCR came from a woman aged 45-59 years who had recovered from COVID-19. The V gene is TRBV7-8, the J gene TRBJ1-3, with D tentatively TRBD1 (6 bases). The sample was PBMCs or T cells enriched from blood (not recorded which). The DNA for the CDR3 is TGTGCCAGCAGCTTCTCCGGTCAGGGGTCTGGAAACACCATATATTTT. This translates into CASSFSGQGSGNTIYF.